This TCR beta chain is drawn from a study of PD-1 blockade in classical Hodgkin lymphoma. Libraries were prepared by immunoSEQ multiplex PCR; TCRdb keeps only in-frame clonotypes and omits some of them. The repertoire holds tens of thousands of clones, approximately 90% seen once, with 7% to 8.5% in the top ten. Regarding time point: cycle 4 day 1 (C4D1), after six to seven weeks of nivolumab. Each patient experienced a relapse that followed autologous stem cell transplantation, and brentuximab vedotin exposure varied. Sequencing was performed on peripheral blood mononuclear cells (PBMCs), taken before the fourth cycle of nivolumab. The origin of this receptor is a human donor with classical Hodgkin lymphoma.

The CDR3 nucleotides read TGCGCCAGCACCCGTAGGGCTGATTCAGATACGCAGTATTTT. This sequence encodes CASTRRADSDTQYF. The V gene is TRBV5-1, the J gene TRBJ2-3; D is unresolved. V was shortened by 6 bases and J by 4 bases, with 15 bases between the two germline ends. The germline V gene has CDR1 SGHRS and CDR2 YFSETQ. The CDR3 contains 14 residues.